Sequencing of this T cell receptor beta chain was carried out in a study of CD8+ T cells in alopecia areata. Overall study context: Grafted skin came from C3H/HeJ donors with spontaneous alopecia (roughly 6-13 months old) and was placed on roughly 7-10-week-old female C3H/HeJ mice.

Germline CDR1 reads NNHNN; CDR2 reads SYGAGS (reference sequence). The CDR3 runs to 14 residues. Study-level findings and limits: In patients, TCRs were shared less clearly than in mice, and HLA may possibly be involved. Lesional scalp displayed greater clonality than normal scalp, most notably in alopecia totalis/universalis. Scalp sample sequencing also detects resident alphabeta T cells of normal skin.

RNA extraction and reverse transcription yielded cDNA as sequencing template. Profiled with immunoSEQ multiplex PCR; TCRdb holds only in-frame clones, not every one. Reported are about 270,000 clones, none seen only once; the ten largest carry more than 0.95%. The sorting of pooled cutaneous lymph node cells relied on CD4, CD8alpha, NKG2D, NKG2ACE and other markers. A note on this clone: What it recognizes is unknown. Here the gene names and germline are mouse. The missing CDR3 end, 4 residues past where the read stops, is filled in from the germline J gene.

The sequence derives from a C3H/HeJ mouse with alopecia areata. This strain has MHC haplotype H2-k. The sequenced sample was CD4+ T cells sorted from a lymph node. This chain uses TRBV13-2 with TRBJ2-7; 9 nucleotides agree with TRBD2. The sequenced CDR3 bases are TGTGCCAGCGGTGATGTTGACTGGGGGTAT. Translating gives CASGDVDWGY. The full-length CDR3 reads as CASGDVDWGYEQYF.